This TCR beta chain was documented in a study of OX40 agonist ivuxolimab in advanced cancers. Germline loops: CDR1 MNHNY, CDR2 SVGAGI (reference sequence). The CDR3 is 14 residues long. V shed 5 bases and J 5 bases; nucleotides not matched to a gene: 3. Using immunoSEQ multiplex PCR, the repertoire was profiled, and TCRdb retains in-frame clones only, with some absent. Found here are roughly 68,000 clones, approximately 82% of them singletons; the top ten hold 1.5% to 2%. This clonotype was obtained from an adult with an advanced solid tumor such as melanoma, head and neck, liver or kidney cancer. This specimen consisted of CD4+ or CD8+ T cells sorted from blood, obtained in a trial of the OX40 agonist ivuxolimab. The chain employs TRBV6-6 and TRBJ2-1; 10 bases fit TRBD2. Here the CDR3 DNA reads TGTGCCAGCAGTCCTAGCGGGAGCGACAATGAGCAGTTCTTC. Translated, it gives CASSPSGSDNEQFF.